This TCR beta chain was obtained from a study of blood T cell repertoires in COVID-19. Germline assignment: CDR1 MDHEN and CDR2 SYDVKM. The CDR3 extends over 14 amino acids. The V end lost 5 bases, the J end lost 0 bases, and 8 bases lay between the germline ends. In the study's own analysis: Amplifying reference gene primers gave estimates of nucleated cell counts. Libraries were prepared by immunoSEQ multiplex PCR; TCRdb keeps only in-frame clonotypes and omits some of them. That table supplies the V and J calls and clone size; D and trimming were determined from the DNA. This table has about 74,000 clones, 70% to 75% appearing once.

This chain links TRBV28 with TRBJ1-3; D is uncertain. Specimen: peripheral blood. The source of this sequence is a man between 65 and 85 years old with acute or convalescent COVID-19. The CDR3 region has the DNA TGTGCCAGCAGTCACTCCGCCTCTGGAAACACCATATATTTT. Its translation is CASSHSASGNTIYF. The whole variable domain, filled in from reference TRBV28 and TRBJ1-3, reads DVKVTQSSRYLVKRTGEKVFLECVQDMDHENMFWYRQDPGLGLRLIYFSYDVKMKEKGDIPEGYSVSREKKERFSLILESASTNQTSMYLCASSHSASGNTIYFGEGSWLTVV.